Listed below are T cell receptor beta chains from one sample, sequenced in a study of blood T cell repertoires in COVID-19. The protocol was immunoSEQ multiplex PCR, while the TCRdb copy is restricted to in-frame clones and leaves out a portion. In the table there are a few hundred thousand clones, just under 90% of which are singletons. Sequenced material: PBMCs or T cells enriched from blood (not recorded which). The receptors were sampled from a young man who had recovered from COVID-19. Both conserved end residues are part of each CDR3. A D gene is named only where the DNA matches it firmly. Only part of the rows carry a size: once, few, many, or a class if the clone is expanded.

>once|TRBV6-5|TRBJ1-3|-
TGTGCCAGCACCCGCTCGGGGACATTCCCCAACACCATATATTTT
CASTRSGTFPNTIYF
>-|TRBV6-5|TRBJ1-6|-
TGTGCCAGCAGTTACGTGTCAGGGGATTCACCCCTCCACTTT
CASSYVSGDSPLHF
>-|TRBV7-2|TRBJ2-2|-
TGTGCCAGCAGCTCGTGGAATAGCGGAATTACCGGGGAGCTGTTTTTT
CASSSWNSGITGELFF
>-|TRBV19|TRBJ2-5|TRBD1
TGTGCCAGTAGTAGGTACAGGGGGCCCGGAGAGACCCAGTACTTC
CASSRYRGPGETQYF
>-|TRBV4-2|TRBJ2-1|TRBD2
TGTGCCAGCAGCCAAGTGTTAGCGGGGGGGGACTACAATGAGCAGTTCTTC
CASSQVLAGGDYNEQFF
>-|TRBV19|TRBJ1-1|-
TGTGCCAGTAGCCCCTCGGACAGAATAACTGAAGCTTTCTTT
CASSPSDRITEAFF
>-|TRBV5-1|TRBJ2-1|TRBD2
TGCGCCAGCTTCGAGCGGGGGCCGGGGGATGAGCAGTTCTTC
CASFERGPGDEQFF
>-|TRBV4-2|TRBJ1-1|TRBD1
TGTGCCAGCAGCACCCAGGGGGCGGGTGAAGCTTTCTTT
CASSTQGAGEAFF
>once|TRBV24-1|TRBJ1-1|-
TGTGCCACCAGTGGAGCGGGGACGAACACTGAAGCTTTCTTT
CATSGAGTNTEAFF
>once|TRBV9|TRBJ1-3|-
TGTGCCAGCAGCGCTCAGGTTTCGACTGGAAACACCATATATTTT
CASSAQVSTGNTIYF
>-|TRBV6-2/TRBV6-3|TRBJ1-2|TRBD1
TGTGCCAGCAGCCTAGATCCGACAGGGAACTATGGCTACACCTTC
CASSLDPTGNYGYTF
>-|TRBV19|TRBJ2-5|TRBD1
TGTGCCAGTAGTATCGGCGGGACAGGGAAAGAGACCCAGTACTTC
CASSIGGTGKETQYF
>-|TRBV24-1|TRBJ1-4|-
TGTGCCACCAGGAAGAGGGCCGGGGAAAAACTGTTTTTT
CATRKRAGEKLFF
>-|TRBV5-1|TRBJ2-3|TRBD2
TGCGCCAGCAGCTTGAATCCAGCGGGGCGCACAGATACGCAGTATTTT
CASSLNPAGRTDTQYF
>once|TRBV6-5|TRBJ2-2|-
TGTGCCACGGTACGAACGAACACCGGGGAGCTGTTTTTT
CATVRTNTGELFF
>-|TRBV20-1|TRBJ1-5|-
TGCAGTGCTAGTACCGGGGGGCTTAGCAATCAGCCCCAGCATTTT
CSASTGGLSNQPQHF
>-|TRBV5-4|TRBJ2-3|TRBD1
TGTGCCAGCCGACGAGTGGGGACAGGCACAGATACGCAGTATTTT
CASRRVGTGTDTQYF
>-|TRBV19|TRBJ2-2|TRBD1
TGTGCCAGTAGTATGATATGGGACAGGGGGCAGAACGGGGAGCTGTTTTTT
CASSMIWDRGQNGELFF
>-|TRBV29-1|TRBJ1-3|TRBD1
TGCAGCGTTGCTCCGGGACAGGGAAACACCATATATTTT
CSVAPGQGNTIYF
>few|TRBV11-2|TRBJ2-7|-
TGTGCCAGCAGCTTAGAGGTGGGGGCTAGTCTCGAGCAGTACTTC
CASSLEVGASLEQYF
>-|TRBV28|TRBJ1-4|-
TGTGCCAGTATACGGGCAACTAATGAAAAACTGTTTTTT
CASIRATNEKLFF
>once|TRBV3-1/TRBV3-2|TRBJ2-5|-
TGTGCCAGCAGCCAAGCTTTGGTCGGGACCCAGTACTTC
CASSQALVGTQYF
>-|TRBV27|TRBJ2-3|TRBD1
TGTGCCAGCAGTCCGTTACAGGGGGCGGTTGGTACGCAGTATTTT
CASSPLQGAVGTQYF
>-|TRBV15|TRBJ2-7|TRBD1
TGTGCCACCAGCAGAGCGACAGGGTCCTACGAGCAGTACTTC
CATSRATGSYEQYF
>-|TRBV7-9|TRBJ2-5|-
TGTGCCAGCAGCTCACCGGGAGAGTACCAAGAGACCCAGTACTTC
CASSSPGEYQETQYF
>-|TRBV19|TRBJ2-7|TRBD1
TGTGCCACCACCGACAGGGTGGGTTACGAGCAGTACTTC
CATTDRVGYEQYF
>-|TRBV24-1|TRBJ2-5|TRBD2
TGTGCCACCAGTGATGCCGGCGGGACTAGCGGACAAGAGACCCAGTACTTC
CATSDAGGTSGQETQYF
>-|TRBV25-1|TRBJ1-1|-
TGTGCCAGCAGTGAATACGACCCGGGGATCTCTGAAGCTTTCTTT
CASSEYDPGISEAFF
>-|TRBV10-3|TRBJ2-5|-
TGTGCCATCAGTGAGTCACGACAGGTAGAGACCCAGTACTTC
CAISESRQVETQYF